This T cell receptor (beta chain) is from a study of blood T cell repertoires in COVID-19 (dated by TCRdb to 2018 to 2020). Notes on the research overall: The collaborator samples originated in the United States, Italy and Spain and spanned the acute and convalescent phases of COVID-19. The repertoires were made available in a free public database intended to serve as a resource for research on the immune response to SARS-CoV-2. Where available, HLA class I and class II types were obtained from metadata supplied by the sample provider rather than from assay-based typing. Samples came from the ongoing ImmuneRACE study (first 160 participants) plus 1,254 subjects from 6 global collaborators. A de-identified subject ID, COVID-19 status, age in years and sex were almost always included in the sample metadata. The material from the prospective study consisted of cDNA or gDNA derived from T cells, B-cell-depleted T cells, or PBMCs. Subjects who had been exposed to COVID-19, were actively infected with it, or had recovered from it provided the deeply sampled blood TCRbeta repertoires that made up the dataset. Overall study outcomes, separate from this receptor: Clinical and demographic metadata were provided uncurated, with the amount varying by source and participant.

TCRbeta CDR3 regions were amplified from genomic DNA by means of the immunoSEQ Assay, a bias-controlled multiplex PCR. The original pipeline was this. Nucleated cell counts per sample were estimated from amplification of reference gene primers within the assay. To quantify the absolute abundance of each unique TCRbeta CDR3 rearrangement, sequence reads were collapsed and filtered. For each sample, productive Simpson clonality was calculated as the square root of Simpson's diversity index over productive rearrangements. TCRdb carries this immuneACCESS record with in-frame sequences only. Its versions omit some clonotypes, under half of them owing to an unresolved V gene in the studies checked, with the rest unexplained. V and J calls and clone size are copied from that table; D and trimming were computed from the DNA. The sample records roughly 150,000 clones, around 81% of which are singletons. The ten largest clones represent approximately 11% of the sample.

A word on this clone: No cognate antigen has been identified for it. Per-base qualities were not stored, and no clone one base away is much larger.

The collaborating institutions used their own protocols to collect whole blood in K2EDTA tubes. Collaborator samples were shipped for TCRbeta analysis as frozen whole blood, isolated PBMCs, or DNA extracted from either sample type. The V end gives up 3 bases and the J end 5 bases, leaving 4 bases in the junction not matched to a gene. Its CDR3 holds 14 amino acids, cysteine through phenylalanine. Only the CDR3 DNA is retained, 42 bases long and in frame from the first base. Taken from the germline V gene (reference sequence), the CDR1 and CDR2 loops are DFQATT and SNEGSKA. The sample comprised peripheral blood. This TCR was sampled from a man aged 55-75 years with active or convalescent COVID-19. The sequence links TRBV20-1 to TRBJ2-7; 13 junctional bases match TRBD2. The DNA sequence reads TGCAGTGCTAGTAGGACTAGCGGGAGTAACGAGCAGTACTTC. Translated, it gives CSASRTSGSNEQYF.